This is a list of T cell receptor beta chains from one sample in a study of response to subunit inactivated influenza vaccine. Via MiXCR, TCRdb re-called the RT-PCR reads, giving one row per CDR3 protein. The sample records approximately 170,000 distinct CDR3 sequences, 10% to 15% being singletons. These data were also filed under a second study, of T cells expressing NK-cell markers.

Sequencing used CD8+ T cells sorted from PBMCs, obtained 12 days after vaccination. The receptor source for this set is a man aged 50-59 years who received an inactivated influenza vaccine. The CDR3 runs from the conserved cysteine through the conserved F or W. Fields, in order: D gene, clone size, J gene, V gene, CDR3 DNA, CDR3 protein. The D gene is left open where the match is weak. Expanded clones get a size class; other rows say once, few or many, or leave the size out.

>-|few|TRBJ1-6|TRBV6-5
TGTGCCAGCAGTTACTCTGCGGGAAGCGGTTCACCCCTCCACTTT
CASSYSAGSGSPLHF
>-|-|TRBJ1-5|TRBV7-6
TGTGCCAGCAGCGACGGCTTTGGAGGGAGCAATCAGCCCCAGCATTTT
CASSDGFGGSNQPQHF
>-|-|TRBJ1-5|TRBV15
TGTGCCACCCGTACGTTGGGGCGGAATCAGCCCCAGCATTTT
CATRTLGRNQPQHF
>-|-|TRBJ2-7|TRBV12-3/TRBV12-4
TGTGCCAGCAGTTTGTCCGGCGAGCCGTACTTC
CASSLSGEPYF
>-|few|TRBJ2-7|TRBV7-2
TGTGCCAGCAGCTTGGGGAGCCACTACGAGCAGTACTTC
CASSLGSHYEQYF
>TRBD1|-|TRBJ2-2|TRBV7-9
TGTGCCAGCAGCCGGACTCGGGACAGAGGTTCCGGGGAGCTGTTTTTT
CASSRTRDRGSGELFF
>-|-|TRBJ2-1|TRBV6-2/TRBV6-3
TGTGCCAGCAGTTTCCACAGGGTTAGTGTCGGCAATGAGCAGTTCTTC
CASSFHRVSVGNEQFF
>-|-|TRBJ1-1|TRBV15
TGTGCCACCAGCAGAGACTCCGGAGGGACTGAAGCTGTCTTT
CATSRDSGGTEAVF
>-|-|TRBJ2-1|TRBV6-9
TGTGCCAGCAGTACCCCCAGGAGTCCAGGGGATGAGCAGTTCTTC
CASSTPRSPGDEQFF
>-|few|TRBJ2-1|TRBV2
TGTGCCAGCATAGCTTACGGGGCCTACAATGAGCAGTTCTTC
CASIAYGAYNEQFF
>-|-|TRBJ2-3|TRBV7-2
TGTGCCAGCAGCTTAGTCGGGGACAGCACAGATACGCAGTATTTT
CASSLVGDSTDTQYF
>TRBD1|many|TRBJ1-2|TRBV29-1
TGCAGCGTTGAAGGGGGGACAGGGGGCGCCGGCTATGGCTACACCTTC
CSVEGGTGGAGYGYTF
>-|few|TRBJ2-4|TRBV20-1
TGCAGTGCAAAAACCGTCTTGCTAGCCAAAAACATTCAGTACTTC
CSAKTVLLAKNIQYF
>TRBD2|few|TRBJ2-7|TRBV4-3
TGCGCCAGCAGCCAAGATGCCCCACCCGCAACTAGCGGGCACTCCTACGAGCAGTACTTC
CASSQDAPPATSGHSYEQYF
>-|-|TRBJ1-1|TRBV28
TGTGCCAGCAGTTTTGCGGGAAGAAACACTGAAGCTTTCTTT
CASSFAGRNTEAFF
>-|many|TRBJ2-3|TRBV6-1
TGTGCCAGCAGTGATCCGGGAGATACGCAGTATTTT
CASSDPGDTQYF
>TRBD1|-|TRBJ1-5|TRBV6-2/TRBV6-3
TGTTCCAGCAGTTCCGGACAGGGGGCGAGTCAGCCCCATCATTTT
CSSSSGQGASQPHHF
>-|few|TRBJ2-4|TRBV10-3
TGTGCCATCAGTGAAGGGGGGGGCGCGTCCAAAAACATTCAGTACTTC
CAISEGGGASKNIQYF
>-|-|TRBJ1-1|TRBV10-3
TGTGCCATCAGTGAGTCGAGGTTCCCTGAAGCTTTCTTT
CAISESRFPEAFF
>TRBD1|many|TRBJ2-3|TRBV12-3/TRBV12-4
TGTGCCAGCAGCCAGGGGGCGATTCCAGATACGCAGTATTTT
CASSQGAIPDTQYF
>TRBD1|-|TRBJ1-1|TRBV2
TGTGCCAGCAGCGACCAGACAGGGGGCTACACTGAAGCTTTCTTT
CASSDQTGGYTEAFF
>-|few|TRBJ1-6|TRBV7-9
TGTGCCAGCAGCTTGGGGACGGTCACGTCACCCCTCCACTTT
CASSLGTVTSPLHF
>TRBD1|few|TRBJ2-1|TRBV28
TGTGCCAGCAGTTTGCCTCGACAGGGGGCACCCTACAATGAGCAGTTCTTC
CASSLPRQGAPYNEQFF
>TRBD2|few|TRBJ2-5|TRBV6-5
TGTGCCAGCAGTTATCAACTAGCGGGGGTGAGAGAGACCCAGTACTTC
CASSYQLAGVRETQYF
>TRBD2|many|TRBJ2-3|TRBV4-3
TGCGCCAGCAGCCAGGGGACTAGCGGGGGTGCGCAGTATTTT
CASSQGTSGGAQYF
>TRBD2|-|TRBJ2-7|TRBV5-1
TGCGCCAGCAGCCGTCCCCAATCCTCCGGCCTAGCGGGACTTGGGGCCTACGAGCAGTACTTC
CASSRPQSSGLAGLGAYEQYF